This T cell receptor beta chain appears in the sequencing data of a study of blood T cell repertoires in COVID-19. Germline values: CDR1 SGHRS, CDR2 YFSETQ. The CDR3 consists of 16 residues. The V end was cut by 0 bases, the J end by 5 bases, with 17 bases between. Assay: immunoSEQ multiplex PCR; the TCRdb copy retains only in-frame clones and omits some. This table has roughly 340,000 clones, around nine tenths appearing once. This TCR came from a woman aged 18-29 years who had recovered from COVID-19. Material for sequencing was peripheral blood. The J gene is TRBJ1-2, the V gene TRBV5-1; D is unclear. The CDR3 nucleotides read TGCGCCAGCAGCTTGGATTCCGGCCCCCCCGGGTATGGCTACACCTTC. Amino acids: CASSLDSGPPGYGYTF.